The T cell receptor (beta chain) under discussion was sequenced for a study of T-cell memory formation after mild COVID-19. At the level of the study: Largely, TCR clusters stayed within a single donor.

Using its own MiXCR run on the 5' RACE reads, TCRdb lists one record per CDR3 protein. The table lists a few hundred thousand distinct CDR3 sequences, under 25% of them singletons. In its sample, this clonotype was seen a few times. The CDR3 covers 13 residues. Trimming removed 0 bases from V and 4 bases from J, with 6 bases in between. Germline lookup yields CDR1 KGHSH and CDR2 LQKENI. The sequence was collected from an adult woman who had mild COVID-19 (a few samples of this study predate the infection). Cell type and time point are not known. This chain links TRBV18 with TRBJ2-5; D uncertain. Material for sequencing was PBMCs or a T cell subset sorted from them (not recorded which). CDR3 in amino acids: CASSPPTVETQYF. CDR3 sequence (DNA): TGTGCCAGCTCACCACCGACCGTAGAGACCCAGTACTTC.